The 23 T cell receptor beta chains below all came from one sample that was sequenced in a study of preoperative IRX-2 immunotherapy in early breast cancer. Indicated treatment: preoperative locoregional IRX-2 cytokine immunotherapy. Profiled with immunoSEQ multiplex PCR; TCRdb holds only in-frame clones, not every one. The sample contains about 24,000 clones, approximately 90% of which appear only once. Sequencing used tumor tissue, obtained after IRX-2 immunotherapy. The receptors were gathered from a human donor with breast cancer.

V usage is TRBV11-3 and J usage is TRBJ2-3; 7 nucleotides align to TRBD1. Germline CDR1 and CDR2: SGHNT and YENEEA. V gave up 5 bases and J gave up 4 bases; unmatched junction bases: 6. This CDR3 is built from 14 residues. The CDR3 nucleotides read TGTGCCAGCAGCCCAGGACAGGTTTCAGATACGCAGTATTTT. This codes for CASSPGQVSDTQYF.

This clone was counted a single time. The chain couples TRBV5-1 to TRBJ1-2, with a weak D call TRBD1 (5 bases). Germline V gene lookup returns CDR1 SGHRS and CDR2 YFSETQ. The V and J ends lost 4 bases and 0 bases respectively, with 10 bases between them. CDR3 length: 14 amino acids. The CDR3 loop is CASSPGGANYGYTF. The CDR3, as DNA: TGCGCCAGCAGCCCGGGGGGAGCTAACTATGGCTACACCTTC.

The chain employs TRBV19 and TRBJ1-1; TRBD1 matches 7 bases. V shed 4 bases, J shed 8 bases, and the junction held 7 bases outside the gene matches. This CDR3 is 13 amino acids long. The germline V gene encodes CDR1 LNHDA and CDR2 SQIVND (reference sequence). The CDR3 reads CASSTGTAYEAFF. DNA for the CDR3: TGTGCCAGTAGTACCGGGACAGCCTACGAAGCTTTCTTT.

The chain uses TRBV5-1 and TRBJ1-3; no firm D call. Germline V gives CDR1 SGHRS, CDR2 YFSETQ. This CDR3 spans 15 amino acids. The germline V and J ends were trimmed by 0 bases and 0 bases, with 7 bases remaining between them. CDR3 residues: CASSLDRLSGNTIYF. CDR3 DNA sequence: TGCGCCAGCAGCTTGGATCGCCTCTCTGGAAACACCATATATTTT. Together with reference TRBV5-1 and TRBJ1-3, the CDR3 gives the full variable domain: KAGVTQTPRYLIKTRGQQVTLSCSPISGHRSVSWYQQTPGQGLQFLFEYFSETQRNKGNFPGRFSGRQFSNSRSEMNVSTLELGDSALYLCASSLDRLSGNTIYFGEGSWLTVV.

The chain employs TRBV7-9 and TRBJ2-3; D remains ambiguous. Trimming stripped 0 bases from V and 1 base from J, with 5 bases between. CDR3 size: 14 residues. Germline values: CDR1 SEHNR, CDR2 FQNEAQ (reference sequence). The CDR3: CASSLAARTDTQYF. CDR3 coding DNA: TGTGCCAGCAGCTTAGCAGCCCGCACAGATACGCAGTATTTT.

The chain links TRBV11-3 to TRBJ1-1; TRBD1 is a possible D gene (5 bases). Germline loops: CDR1 SGHNT, CDR2 YENEEA. The CDR3 has 14 residues. Trimming stripped 1 base from V and 11 bases from J, with 17 bases between. The CDR3 coding sequence is TGTGCCAGCAGCTTAGGGGGGTCCCCGGTTGGGGCTTTCTTT. Translation gives CASSLGGSPVGAFF.

This clone was observed a single time. The chain couples TRBV27 to TRBJ2-2; D is uncertain. Trimming cost V 11 bases and J 3 bases, with 7 bases left between them. Germline V CDR1 and CDR2: MNHEY, SMNVEV (reference sequence). CDR3 length: 11 residues. Here the CDR3 reads CACRDTGELFF. In DNA, the CDR3 is TGTGCCTGTCGAGACACCGGGGAGCTGTTTTTT.

As concerns this clone: The germline gene is not matched at one end of the junction; a read error may be the cause. This chain joins TRBV10-3 and TRBJ2-2; D is undetermined. Germline V CDR1 and CDR2: ENHRY, SYGVKD. The CDR3 contains 16 residues. Here the CDR3 reads CASSYSLGRNTGELFF. Here the CDR3 DNA reads TGTGCCAGCAGTTACTCACTCGGACGGAACACCGGGGAGCTGTTTTTT.

The chain has TRBV19 and TRBJ1-2, with 9 bases identical to TRBD1. The CDR3 extends over 14 amino acids. Trimming at V came to 8 bases and at J to 7 bases, leaving 11 bases not matched to a gene. Looked up from germline, CDR1 is LNHDA and CDR2 is SQIVND (reference sequence). In DNA, the CDR3 is TGTGCCAGTGTCCAAGACAGGGGGTTTAGTGGCTACACCTTC. Its protein is CASVQDRGFSGYTF.

V gene TRBV7-9 combines with J gene TRBJ1-5; D gene unclear. The CDR3 covers 12 residues. Trimming removed 1 base at V and 5 bases at J, with 3 bases between. The V gene's germline CDR1 is SEHNR and CDR2 FQNEAQ (reference sequence). In DNA form, the CDR3 reads TGTGCCAGCAGCTTAGGGGATCAGCCCCAGCATTTT. Amino acid sequence: CASSLGDQPQHF.

This chain joins TRBV2 and TRBJ2-6, with D perhaps matching TRBD1 (6 bases). Trimming took 9 bases from V and 0 from J, leaving 12 bases between them. Per germline, CDR1 SNHLY and CDR2 FYNNEI. The CDR3 spans 15 residues. The CDR3 sequence is CARKKGGSGANVLTF. Written as DNA, the CDR3 is TGTGCCAGAAAAAAAGGGGGCTCTGGGGCCAACGTCCTGACTTTC.

The chain combines TRBV10-2 with TRBJ2-7; TRBD1 aligns across 8 bases. Germline CDR1 WSHSY, CDR2 SAAADI. This CDR3 has 13 amino acids. V lost 7 bases to trimming and J lost 3 bases; unmatched junction nucleotides: 5. The CDR3 spells CASKQGDNYEQYV. For the CDR3, the DNA is TGCGCCAGCAAACAGGGGGATAACTACGAGCAGTACGTC.

This clone was counted a few times. The chain employs TRBV28 and TRBJ1-3; 7 nucleotides align to TRBD1. Germline V lookup: CDR1 MDHEN, CDR2 SYDVKM. The J segment lost 0 bases and the V segment lost 7 bases, leaving 9 bases of the junction unmatched. CDR3 size: 16 residues. CDR3 in amino acids: CASTGQVMSSGNTIYF. The CDR3 nucleotides read TGTGCCAGCACCGGACAGGTGATGAGCTCTGGAAACACCATATATTTT.

The chain links TRBV4-2 to TRBJ2-1; tentative D call: TRBD2 (6 bases). The CDR3 extends over 18 amino acids. The V gene lost 2 bases and the J gene lost 7 bases, with 24 bases spanning the gap. CDR1 is LGHNA, CDR2 YNFKEQ, per germline. For the CDR3, the DNA is TGTGCCAGCAGCCAACCTCCTTGGAGGGAAATGTTTCGAAATGAGCAGTTCTTC. Amino acid sequence: CASSQPPWREMFRNEQFF.

The V gene is TRBV5-8, the J gene TRBJ2-7; D is perhaps TRBD1 or TRBD2 (5 bases each). This CDR3 has 14 amino acids. Germline V gene sequence: CDR1 SGHTS, CDR2 YDEGEE. V was trimmed by 5 bases and J by 2 bases, leaving 14 bases between them. The CDR3 coding sequence is TGTGCCAGCAGAATCCGGGACCATACCTACGAGCAGTACTTC. The encoded protein is CASRIRDHTYEQYF.

The V call is TRBV7-8, the J call TRBJ2-5; maybe TRBD1 (6 bases). This CDR3 has 20 amino acids. Germline CDR1 reads SGHVS; CDR2 reads FQNEAQ. Trimming took 1 base from V and 2 from J, leaving 26 bases between them. In nucleotides, the CDR3 is TGTGCCAGCAGCTTAGGTTTGTTCGGACCCATGGACAGTGTGCAAGAGACCCAGTACTTC. It yields the protein CASSLGLFGPMDSVQETQYF.

The chain joins TRBV30 to TRBJ1-1, with D tentatively TRBD1 (6 bases). Looked up from germline, CDR1 is GTSNPN and CDR2 is SVGIG (reference sequence). CDR3 length: 13 amino acids. With 1 base removed from V and 1 base from J, the gap between germline ends came to 7 bases. Here the CDR3 reads CAWSGQENTEAFF. Written as DNA, the CDR3 is TGTGCCTGGAGTGGACAGGAGAACACTGAAGCTTTCTTT.

CDR3 amino acids: CASSPGQATYNEQFF. The CDR3 DNA reads TGTGCCAGCAGCCCCGGACAGGCAACCTACAATGAGCAGTTCTTC. This rearrangement joins TRBV4-2 to TRBJ2-1; 7 positions agree with TRBD1. The CDR3 runs to 15 residues. The germline V gene encodes CDR1 LGHNA and CDR2 YNFKEQ. Germline trimming cut 4 bases from V and 2 bases from J; bases unmatched to any gene: 5.

J is TRBJ2-7 and V is TRBV12-2; the D call in the table, TRBD1, was not verified against the DNA. TRBV12-2 is listed as a pseudogene. This CDR3 has 20 residues. CDR3 sequence (DNA): TGTGCAAGTCGCTTAGAGGGGGCTTTGAGGGGTGGTCCACCCCCCTACGAGCAGTACGTC. Its translation is CASRLEGALRGGPPPYEQYV.

The genes are TRBV21-1 and TRBJ2-1; the D call of TRBD2 is as the table states it, not checked on the DNA. TRBV21-1 is a recognized pseudogene. This CDR3 has 17 amino acids. DNA for the CDR3: TGTGCCAGCAGCAACTCTAGCGGGGGGTCTAAGCCCCATGAGCAGTTCTTC. Translation: CASSNSSGGSKPHEQFF.

In its sample, this clone was seen once. The chain couples TRBV5-1 to TRBJ2-1; D perhaps matches TRBD1 (6 bases). V was trimmed by 1 base and J by 0 bases, leaving 8 bases between them. CDR3 length: 15 residues. CDR1 and CDR2 (germline): SGHRS, YFSETQ. The CDR3 loop reads CASSLTGSSYNEQFF. The CDR3 nucleotides read TGCGCCAGCAGCTTGACAGGGAGCTCCTACAATGAGCAGTTCTTC.

The V and J genes are TRBV5-4 and TRBJ1-2; TRBD1 is a possible D gene (6 bases). V dropped 5 bases and J dropped 4 bases, with 15 bases sitting between them. This CDR3 contains 14 residues. The germline V gene encodes CDR1 SGHNT and CDR2 YYREEE (reference sequence). The CDR3 bases are TGTGCCAGCAGTTCTGACAGGCTCCTCTATGGCTACACCTTC. The encoded protein is CASSSDRLLYGYTF.

The chain couples TRBV28 to TRBJ2-3, with 10 positions matching TRBD2. J gave up 3 bases and V 5 bases, and 11 bases lay outside the gene matches. Per the germline V gene, CDR1 is MDHEN and CDR2 is SYDVKM. This CDR3 has 17 residues. The CDR3 protein is CASSSGGGGIVTDTQYF. In nucleotides, the CDR3 is TGTGCCAGCAGTAGCGGGGGGGGCGGTATTGTAACAGATACGCAGTATTTT. Full variable domain (missing parts from reference TRBV28 and TRBJ2-3): DVKVTQSSRYLVKRTGEKVFLECVQDMDHENMFWYRQDPGLGLRLIYFSYDVKMKEKGDIPEGYSVSREKKERFSLILESASTNQTSMYLCASSSGGGGIVTDTQYFGPGTRLTVL.